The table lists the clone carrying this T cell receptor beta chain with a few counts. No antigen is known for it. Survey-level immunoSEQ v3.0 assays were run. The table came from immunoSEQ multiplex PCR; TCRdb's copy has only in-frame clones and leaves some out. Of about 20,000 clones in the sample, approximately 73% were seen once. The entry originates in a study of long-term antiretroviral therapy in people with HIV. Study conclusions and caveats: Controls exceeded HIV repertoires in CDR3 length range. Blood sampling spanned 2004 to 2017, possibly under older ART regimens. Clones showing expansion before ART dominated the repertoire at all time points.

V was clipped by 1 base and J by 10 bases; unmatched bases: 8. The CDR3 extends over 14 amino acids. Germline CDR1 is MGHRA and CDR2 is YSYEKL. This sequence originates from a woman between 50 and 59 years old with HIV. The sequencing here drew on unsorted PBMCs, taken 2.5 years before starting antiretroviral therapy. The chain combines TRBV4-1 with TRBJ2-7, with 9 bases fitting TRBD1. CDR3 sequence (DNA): TGCGCCAGCAGCCAAGTGGGACAGGGCTGGTATCAGTACTTC. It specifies CASSQVGQGWYQYF.